The present TCR beta chain was sequenced within a study of shared clonotypes between healthy human individuals. CD8 cells regarded as naive lacked CD45RO, were positively chosen for CCR7, and omitted terminally differentiated effector memory CD45RA+ cells. Produced via immunoSEQ multiplex PCR; TCRdb's table is partial and in-frame only. The sample consists of 750,000 to 1,000,000 clones, around 92% of them appearing once. Germline V CDR1 and CDR2: SEHNR, FQNEAQ (reference sequence). Trimming cost V 2 bases and J 6 bases, with 8 bases left between them. The CDR3 length is 13 residues. The rearrangement joins TRBV7-9 to TRBJ2-1; D is unresolved. Material for sequencing was naive CD8+ T cells sorted from blood. The TCR sequence derives from a man in his thirties or forties in good health. The CDR3 coding sequence is TGTGCCAGCAGCTTAACAGAATCCAATGAGCAGTTCTTC. It translates to CASSLTESNEQFF.